The rows below give T cell receptor beta chains drawn from one sample of a study of blood T cell repertoires in COVID-19. Libraries were prepared by immunoSEQ multiplex PCR; TCRdb keeps only in-frame clonotypes and omits some of them. Here the sample spans about 230,000 clones, 80% to 90% being singletons. Sequences were obtained from peripheral blood. The receptors were sampled from a man aged 35-49 years who had recovered from COVID-19. Both conserved end residues are part of each CDR3. The order of the fields is J gene, V gene, clone size, D gene, CDR3 protein, CDR3 DNA. D genes are given only for firm matches. Where a row states a size, it is once, few, many or the class of an expanded clone; other rows omit it.

TRBJ2-1,TRBV6-5,-,TRBD2,CASRSSGLSYNEQFF,TGTGCCAGCAGATCTAGCGGGTTGTCCTACAATGAGCAGTTCTTC
TRBJ2-7,TRBV9,once,-,CASGLAYEQYF,TGTGCCAGCGGGCTCGCCTACGAGCAGTACTTC
TRBJ2-7,TRBV5-1,once,-,CASSLGQLSSDEQYF,TGCGCCAGCAGCTTGGGACAGTTGTCTAGTGACGAGCAGTACTTC
TRBJ1-2,TRBV3-1/TRBV3-2,-,TRBD1,CASSQAGQGNYGYTF,TGTGCCAGCAGCCAAGCCGGACAGGGTAACTATGGCTACACCTTC
TRBJ1-4,TRBV4-3,-,-,CASSQGDRGLVEKLFF,TGCGCCAGCAGCCAGGGTGACCGGGGATTAGTTGAAAAACTGTTTTTT
TRBJ2-3,TRBV5-1,-,-,CASSLQRSSGTDTQYF,TGCGCCAGCAGCTTGCAACGGTCTAGCGGCACAGATACGCAGTATTTT
TRBJ2-1,TRBV7-2,-,-,CASAPAAGRDSEQFF,TGTGCCAGCGCACCCGCGGCCGGGCGCGACAGTGAGCAGTTCTTC
TRBJ1-1,TRBV3-1/TRBV3-2,few,-,CASSSQGEAFF,TGTGCCAGCAGCTCTCAGGGTGAAGCTTTCTTT
TRBJ2-5,TRBV24-1,-,-,CATSDLGGWEVDRETQYF,TGTGCCACCAGTGATTTGGGTGGTTGGGAGGTAGATCGAGAGACCCAGTACTTC
TRBJ2-5,TRBV10-1,-,TRBD2,CASSEGLAGVRGETQYF,TGCGCCAGCAGCGAGGGACTAGCGGGAGTTAGAGGGGAGACCCAGTACTTC
TRBJ2-5,TRBV11-2,-,-,CASSQLLRNQETQYF,TGTGCCAGCAGCCAACTACTGCGAAATCAAGAGACCCAGTACTTC
TRBJ2-7,TRBV4-3,-,TRBD1,CASSQDRQGVSYEQYF,TGCGCCAGCAGCCAAGATCGCCAGGGGGTGTCGTACGAGCAGTACTTC
TRBJ2-7,TRBV12-5,-,TRBD2,CASGLEGGTTYEQYF,TGTGCTAGTGGTTTGGAAGGAGGGACTACCTACGAGCAGTACTTC
TRBJ2-7,TRBV19,-,-,CASSIRNSFYEQYF,TGTGCCAGTAGTATCAGAAACAGTTTCTACGAGCAGTACTTC
TRBJ1-5,TRBV30,-,TRBD1,CAWSGPFTGGNQPQHF,TGTGCCTGGAGTGGACCCTTCACAGGGGGCAATCAGCCCCAGCATTTT
TRBJ1-6,TRBV2,-,-,CASSGSGAGNSPLHF,TGTGCCAGCAGTGGGTCAGGGGCGGGTAATTCACCCCTCCACTTT
TRBJ2-3,TRBV5-5,-,TRBD2,CASSSGLAGVTDTQYF,TGTGCCAGCAGTTCGGGACTAGCGGGAGTAACAGATACGCAGTATTTT
TRBJ2-7,TRBV7-8,-,TRBD2,CASSLLAGVGYEQYF,TGTGCCAGCAGCTTATTAGCGGGAGTGGGCTACGAGCAGTACTTC
TRBJ2-3,TRBV3-1/TRBV3-2,once,-,CASSLPGTDTQYF,TGTGCCAGCAGCCTCCCGGGCACAGATACGCAGTATTTT
TRBJ1-6,TRBV11-3,-,TRBD1,CASSPVGQGSSYNSPLHF,TGTGCCAGCAGCCCGGTGGGACAGGGAAGCTCCTATAATTCACCCCTCCACTTT
TRBJ1-1,TRBV12-3/TRBV12-4,-,-,CASSFLQKFAFF,TGTGCCAGCAGTTTTCTTCAGAAGTTTGCTTTCTTT
TRBJ1-2,TRBV6-2/TRBV6-3,-,TRBD1,CASSLDRDYGYTF,TGTGCCAGCAGTCTCGACAGGGACTATGGCTACACCTTC
TRBJ1-2,TRBV7-2,-,TRBD1,CASSSILQGDGYTF,TGTGCCAGCAGCTCTATTTTACAGGGGGATGGCTACACCTTC
TRBJ2-5,TRBV3-1/TRBV3-2,-,-,CASSQDLRAPWETQYF,TGTGCCAGCAGCCAAGATCTGCGCGCCCCTTGGGAGACCCAGTACTTC
TRBJ2-5,TRBV11-2,-,-,CASRDSGHIQETQYF,TGTGCCAGCAGGGACTCGGGACACATACAAGAGACCCAGTACTTC
TRBJ2-7,TRBV3-1/TRBV3-2,-,-,CASSQDSRTNEQYF,TGTGCCAGCAGCCAAGATAGTCGGACTAACGAGCAGTACTTC
TRBJ2-2,TRBV9,-,-,CASSVEWAGDTGELFF,TGTGCCAGCAGCGTAGAGTGGGCCGGGGACACCGGGGAGCTGTTTTTT
TRBJ2-1,TRBV11-2,-,-,CASSSQPRNEQFF,TGTGCCAGCAGCTCCCAGCCTAGGAATGAGCAGTTCTTC
TRBJ2-5,TRBV7-2,-,-,CASSLSVEAGETQYF,TGTGCCAGCAGCCTATCGGTCGAGGCGGGAGAGACCCAGTACTTC
TRBJ1-1,TRBV9,-,-,CASSEGGGWVTEAFF,TGTGCCAGCAGCGAGGGAGGAGGGTGGGTCACTGAAGCTTTCTTT
TRBJ2-1,TRBV18,-,-,CASSPPSFNEQFF,TGTGCCAGCTCACCACCGTCTTTCAATGAGCAGTTCTTC
TRBJ1-2,TRBV19,-,TRBD1,CASSIVDRVANGYTF,TGTGCCAGTAGTATAGTTGACAGGGTGGCGAATGGCTACACCTTC
TRBJ2-1,TRBV10-3,once,TRBD2,CAISDKGGSGSEQFF,TGTGCCATCAGTGATAAGGGGGGGAGCGGGAGTGAGCAGTTCTTC
TRBJ1-2,TRBV19,-,-,CASSPGQYGYTF,TGTGCCAGTAGTCCCGGACAGTATGGCTACACCTTC
TRBJ1-5,TRBV12-3/TRBV12-4,-,-,CASSPGEQPQHF,TGTGCCAGCAGCCCGGGGGAGCAGCCCCAGCATTTT
TRBJ2-3,TRBV7-2,-,TRBD2,CASSFRLAGADTQYF,TGTGCCAGCAGCTTCCGACTAGCGGGAGCAGATACGCAGTATTTT
TRBJ1-1,TRBV28,-,-,CASSGSPTTGDFTEAFF,TGTGCCAGCAGCGGCTCCCCGACTACGGGGGACTTCACTGAAGCTTTCTTT
TRBJ2-2,TRBV5-1,-,-,CASSIQGTGELFF,TGCGCCAGCAGCATCCAGGGCACCGGGGAGCTGTTTTTT
TRBJ1-6,TRBV5-5,-,TRBD1,CASSLGQGGTPLHF,TGTGCCAGCAGCTTGGGTCAGGGGGGAACACCCCTCCACTTT
TRBJ2-1,TRBV7-6,-,-,CASSLRGNEQFF,TGTGCCAGCAGCTTAAGGGGCAATGAGCAGTTCTTC
TRBJ1-5,TRBV2,once,TRBD1,CASTRTGDSNQPQHF,TGTGCCAGCACTCGGACAGGGGATAGCAATCAGCCCCAGCATTTT